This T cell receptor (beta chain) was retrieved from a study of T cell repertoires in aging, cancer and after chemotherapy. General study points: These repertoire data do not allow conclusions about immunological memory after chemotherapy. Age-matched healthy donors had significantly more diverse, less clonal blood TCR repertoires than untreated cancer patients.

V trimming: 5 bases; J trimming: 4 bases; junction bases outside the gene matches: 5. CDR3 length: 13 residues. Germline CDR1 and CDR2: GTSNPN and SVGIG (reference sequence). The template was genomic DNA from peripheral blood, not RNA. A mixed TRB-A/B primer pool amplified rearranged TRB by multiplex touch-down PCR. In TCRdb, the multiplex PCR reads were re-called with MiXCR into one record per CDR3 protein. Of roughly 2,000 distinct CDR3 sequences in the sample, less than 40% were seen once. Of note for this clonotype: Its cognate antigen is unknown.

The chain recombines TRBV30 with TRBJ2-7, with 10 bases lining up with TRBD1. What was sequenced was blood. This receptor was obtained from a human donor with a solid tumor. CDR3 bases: TGTGCCTGGGACAGGGGGCTCAAGTACGAGCAGTACTTC. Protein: CAWDRGLKYEQYF.